These 24 T cell receptor beta chains were all obtained from the same sample, sequenced in a study of control samples from healthy donors and cancer patients. Produced via immunoSEQ multiplex PCR; TCRdb's table is partial and in-frame only. The sample shows 200,000 to 250,000 clones, roughly 94% of them seen only once. The material sequenced was blood. Receptors originate from a man aged 50 to 59 in good health.

The CDR3: CASSFASSNQPQHF. CDR3 nucleotides: TGTGCCAGCAGTTTTGCCAGTAGCAATCAGCCCCAGCATTTT. The gene calls are TRBV28 and TRBJ1-5; D is unclear. CDR1 MDHEN and CDR2 SYDVKM come from the germline V gene. This CDR3 has 14 amino acids. V lost 3 bases to trimming and J lost 0 bases, with 6 bases between them.

The gene calls are TRBV28 and TRBJ1-3, with D unclear. The length of the CDR3 is 15 residues. Germline V lookup: CDR1 MDHEN, CDR2 SYDVKM. V lost 2 bases and J lost 0, with 8 bases in between. The DNA for the CDR3 is TGTGCCAGCAGTTTAAAGACCCTCTCTGGAAACACCATATATTTT. It yields the protein CASSLKTLSGNTIYF.

The chain uses TRBV5-1 and TRBJ2-3; 8 nucleotides align to TRBD1. Germline V gene lookup returns CDR1 SGHRS and CDR2 YFSETQ. CDR3 size: 15 residues. Losses at the gene ends were 4 bases for V and 3 bases for J; bases not matched to a gene: 7. CDR3 nucleotide sequence: TGCGCCAGCAGCGCCAGGGGGCGTGGGACAGATACGCAGTATTTT. Amino acids: CASSARGRGTDTQYF.

This chain joins TRBV3-1 (or the pseudogene TRBV3-2) and TRBJ1-1; possibly TRBD1 for D (6 bases). Deletions cut 4 bases from V and 7 bases from J, with 10 bases between. Per the germline V gene, CDR1 is LGHDT and CDR2 is YNNKEL (reference sequence). This CDR3 has 12 amino acids. CDR3 nucleotide sequence: TGTGCCAGCAGCCGCCGGACAGATGAAGCTTTCTTT. This sequence encodes CASSRRTDEAFF.

About this clone: This CDR3 is also generated by other DNA sequences in the sample. The CDR3 DNA reads as TGTGCCAGCAGCCCGCCCGAGGGAGAGACCCAGTACTTC. It translates to CASSPPEGETQYF. V usage is TRBV12-3 or TRBV12-4 and J usage is TRBJ2-5, with D maybe TRBD2 (5 bases). With 6 bases removed from V and 4 bases from J, the gap between germline ends came to 12 bases. The CDR3 covers 13 residues.

The genes are TRBV7-2 and TRBJ2-7; D is unresolved. Germline lookup yields CDR1 SGHTA and CDR2 FQGNSA. Trimming took off 1 base at V and 6 bases at J, with 10 bases between the two ends. The CDR3 length is 13 residues. In DNA form, the CDR3 reads TGTGCCAGCAGCTTAGAGGGCTACTCCGAGCAGTACTTC. As protein: CASSLEGYSEQYF.

The gene calls are TRBV18 and TRBJ2-3, with D unclear. Germline V gene lookup returns CDR1 KGHSH and CDR2 LQKENI. V shed 1 base and J shed 4 bases, with 9 bases lying between them. This CDR3 comprises 14 residues. CDR3 protein: CASSPLGPPDTQYF. The CDR3 DNA reads as TGTGCCAGCTCACCACTAGGGCCCCCAGATACGCAGTATTTT.

The chain recombines TRBV5-8 with TRBJ1-5; tentatively, D is TRBD1 (5 bases). Between the trimmed V and J ends, which lost 3 bases and 4 bases, there was a span of 8 bases. This CDR3 comprises 13 residues. The germline V gene encodes CDR1 SGHTS and CDR2 YDEGEE. The CDR3 region is CASSSEGNQPQHF. The CDR3 bases are TGTGCCAGCAGCTCTGAGGGGAATCAGCCCCAGCATTTT.

The chain is built from TRBV18 and TRBJ2-7; D may match TRBD1 or TRBD2 (5 bases each). Germline assignment: CDR1 KGHSH and CDR2 LQKENI. There are 14 residues in the CDR3. The V end was cut by 5 bases, the J end by 2 bases, with 13 bases between. CDR3 sequence reads: CASSARDGPYEQYV. CDR3 DNA sequence: TGTGCCAGCTCAGCCCGGGACGGACCCTACGAGCAGTACGTC.

V usage is TRBV6-5 and J usage is TRBJ2-3, with a weak D call TRBD1 (6 bases). This CDR3 spans 16 amino acids. CDR1 is MNHEY, CDR2 SVGAGI, per germline. Trimming took 2 bases from V and 7 from J, leaving 19 bases between them. The DNA of the CDR3 is TGTGCCAGCAGTTACGGGCCCTCTCAGGGGCTCAATACGCAGTATTTT. Encoded protein: CASSYGPSQGLNTQYF.

This sequence joins TRBV24-1 and TRBJ2-1, with D possibly called TRBD1 or TRBD2 (5 bases each). This CDR3 spans 16 amino acids. V lost 3 bases and J 2 bases, leaving 13 bases between the germline ends. Per the germline V gene, CDR1 is KGHDR and CDR2 is SFDVKD. This chain's CDR3 is CATSDLGRDPYNEQFF. The CDR3 bases are TGTGCCACCAGTGATCTGGGCAGGGACCCCTACAATGAGCAGTTCTTC.

This chain connects TRBV7-9 to TRBJ1-4; D is unresolved. The CDR3 is 11 amino acids. The germline CDR1 and CDR2 sequences are SEHNR and FQNEAQ (reference sequence). V lost 8 bases to trimming and J lost 4 bases, with 5 bases between them. CDR3 sequence (DNA): TGTGCCAGCGGACGTAATGAAAAACTGTTTTTT. Its protein is CASGRNEKLFF.

The rearrangement links TRBV5-1 to TRBJ1-4; D gene ambiguous. CDR1 and CDR2 (germline): SGHRS, YFSETQ. The CDR3 is 13 amino acids. Trimming removed 3 bases from V and 4 bases from J, with 7 bases in between. CDR3 nucleotide sequence: TGCGCCAGCAGCTACGGTTTTAATGAAAAACTGTTTTTT. It codes for CASSYGFNEKLFF.

The V and J genes are TRBV4-2 and TRBJ1-4; D is uncertain. The CDR3 contains 14 residues. CDR1 is LGHNA and CDR2 is YNFKEQ in the germline V gene. V lost 0 bases and J 5 bases, leaving 7 bases between the germline ends. CDR3 residues: CASSQDTRNEKLFF. CDR3 DNA: TGTGCCAGCAGCCAAGATACACGGAATGAAAAACTGTTTTTT.

This clone was counted a few times. Different DNA sequences within this sample yield the same CDR3. J is TRBJ1-1 and V is TRBV7-9; maybe TRBD1 (5 bases). CDR3 length: 14 residues. V gave up 2 bases and J gave up 1 base, with 8 bases separating them. CDR1 and CDR2 (germline): SEHNR, FQNEAQ (reference sequence). CDR3 loop: CASSLQGPNTEAFF. The CDR3 DNA is TGTGCCAGCAGCTTACAGGGCCCGAACACTGAAGCTTTCTTT.

The chain has TRBV6-5 and TRBJ1-6; D unclear. The CDR3 has 15 amino acids. V lost 6 bases to trimming and J lost 0 bases, with 9 bases between them. CDR1 is MNHEY and CDR2 is SVGAGI in the germline V gene. CDR3 region: CASRIASSYNSPLHF. The CDR3 region has the DNA TGTGCCAGCAGGATAGCTAGCTCCTATAATTCACCCCTCCACTTT.

The gene calls are TRBV11-1 and TRBJ2-7; no clear D. The CDR3 length is 13 residues. From germline, CDR1 is SGHAT and CDR2 FQDESV (reference sequence). The V gene lost 3 bases and the J gene lost 0 bases, with 6 bases spanning the gap. CDR3 sequence (DNA): TGTGCCAGCAGCTTCACGGGCTCCTACGAGCAGTACTTC. Encoded protein: CASSFTGSYEQYF.

The chain recombines TRBV15 with TRBJ2-7; D not resolved. V lost 3 bases to trimming and J lost 0 bases, with 6 bases between them. CDR1 is LNHNV and CDR2 is YYDKDF in the germline V gene (reference sequence). There are 13 residues in the CDR3. The CDR3 DNA reads as TGTGCCACCAGCAGGTCAAGCTCCTACGAGCAGTACTTC. Amino acid sequence: CATSRSSSYEQYF.

This clone was seen just once. The CDR3 DNA sequence: TGTGCCGCACAGACAGGGGGCGAAGGTCAGCCCCAGCATTTT. Protein product: CAAQTGGEGQPQHF. This chain uses TRBV30 with TRBJ1-5; 10 bases match TRBD1. V was clipped by 8 bases and J by 6 bases; unmatched bases: 10. The CDR3 is made up of 14 amino acids. Germline V lookup: CDR1 GTSNPN, CDR2 SVGIG (reference sequence). The whole variable domain, remainder taken from reference TRBV30 and TRBJ1-5, is SQTIHQWPATLVQPVGSPLSLECTVEGTSNPNLYWYRQAAGRGLQLLFYSVGIGQISSEVPQNLSASRPQDRQFILSSKKLLLSDSGFYLCAAQTGGEGQPQHFGDGTRLSIL.

The chain is built from TRBV5-1 and TRBJ1-2; TRBD1 matches at 7 bases. Germline V lookup: CDR1 SGHRS, CDR2 YFSETQ. V lost 4 bases and J lost 7; bases outside the gene matches: 16. The CDR3 runs 16 residues. This CDR3 reads CASSREGGQNPAGYTF. CDR3 DNA: TGCGCCAGCAGCCGGGAGGGGGGACAGAACCCGGCTGGCTACACCTTC.

About this clone itself: The same CDR3 can be traced to other DNA sequences in this sample. The rearrangement joins TRBV6-2 or TRBV6-3 to TRBJ2-3; D ambiguous. Germline lookup yields CDR1 MNHEY and CDR2 SVGEGT. The CDR3 sequence is 12 residues long. With 6 bases removed from V and 2 bases from J, the gap between germline ends came to 6 bases. The CDR3 loop reads CASSTNTDTQYF. Written as DNA, the CDR3 is TGTGCCAGCAGCACAAACACAGATACGCAGTATTTT.

V is TRBV10-1 and J is TRBJ2-4, with D possibly being TRBD2 (5 bases). Germline V gene sequence: CDR1 WNHNN, CDR2 SYGVQD (reference sequence). V lost 5 bases and J 7 bases, leaving 12 bases between the germline ends. The CDR3 covers 13 residues. CDR3 DNA: TGCGCCAGCAGTCGGGGTATCCAGAACATTCAGTACTTC. Translating gives CASSRGIQNIQYF.

Note on this clone: One end of the junction fails to match germline, which may point to a read error. V and J are TRBV6-5 and TRBJ1-6; 7 bases agree with TRBD1. Germline CDR1 and CDR2: MNHEY and SVGAGI. CDR3 length: 14 residues. CDR3 protein: CASNPGTASSALHF. CDR3 coding DNA: TGTGCCAGCAACCCCGGGACAGCTAGTTCAGCCCTCCACTTT.

The rearrangement uses TRBV2 and TRBJ1-5; 7 bases fit TRBD1. The CDR3 is made up of 15 amino acids. The germline CDR1 and CDR2 sequences are SNHLY and FYNNEI. V shed 4 bases, J shed 2 bases, and the junction held 5 bases outside the gene matches. The CDR3: CASSGRGGRNQPQHF. The CDR3, as DNA: TGTGCCAGCAGTGGCAGGGGGGGACGCAATCAGCCCCAGCATTTT.